This note documents a single T cell receptor beta chain sequence. Germline V gene data show CDR1 as SGHRS and CDR2 as YFSETQ. Trimming cost V 5 bases and J 1 base, with 12 bases left between them. The CDR3 is made up of 14 amino acids. TCRdb's copy holds only in-frame clones and misses some; the assay was immunoSEQ multiplex PCR. The table records approximately 26,000 clones, approximately 80% of them present only once. The sample's time point: recipient sample about 28 days before transplant, after cytoreduction. Samples: about 28 days before transplant, then days 30, 100 and 180 after. The data were obtained in a study of T cell clonotyping in hematopoietic cell transplantation. Study summary: Recipients' pretransplant samples followed cytoreduction.

The sequence was obtained from a woman in her sixties or seventies with acute myeloid leukemia. Some clones in this sample may be carry-over from other donors' samples. The material was peripheral blood mononuclear cells, obtained before stem cell transplant. V and J are TRBV5-1 and TRBJ1-1, with unresolved D. DNA of the CDR3: TGCGCCAGCAGGGTCGGGTCCGGGAACACTGAAGCTTTCTTT. It translates to CASRVGSGNTEAFF. Using reference TRBV5-1 and TRBJ1-1 for the parts outside the CDR3, the full variable domain is KAGVTQTPRYLIKTRGQQVTLSCSPISGHRSVSWYQQTPGQGLQFLFEYFSETQRNKGNFPGRFSGRQFSNSRSEMNVSTLELGDSALYLCASRVGSGNTEAFFGQGTRLTVV.